This record concerns one T cell receptor (beta chain) sequence. Its antigen is undetermined. Pooling covered second doses at about 4 or about 12 weeks. This entry belongs to a study of T cell responses to AZD1222 COVID-19 vaccine. Libraries were prepared by immunoSEQ multiplex PCR; TCRdb keeps only in-frame clonotypes and omits some of them. Of about 75,000 clones listed, around 90% were seen once; the top ten hold 15% to 20%. Points from the study as a whole: In a largely white British group with more females than males, clonal diversity was possibly underestimated. Spike was spanned by vaccine-associated CD4 TCRs, with dominance at 160-218 and 743-854. At study baseline, merely over 5 AZD1222 recipients were seropositive.

The clonotype comes from an adult who received the AZD1222 COVID-19 vaccine. Specimen: peripheral blood, collected 28 days after the second AZD1222 dose.

The CDR3: CAWSDRVSSTDTQYF. The CDR3 coding sequence is TGTGCCTGGAGTGACAGGGTTTCTAGCACAGATACGCAGTATTTT. The gene calls are TRBV30 and TRBJ2-3, with TRBD1 as a possible D gene (6 bases). With 1 base removed from V and 0 bases from J, the gap between germline ends came to 11 bases. Germline CDR1 GTSNPN, CDR2 SVGIG (reference sequence). This CDR3 contains 15 residues.